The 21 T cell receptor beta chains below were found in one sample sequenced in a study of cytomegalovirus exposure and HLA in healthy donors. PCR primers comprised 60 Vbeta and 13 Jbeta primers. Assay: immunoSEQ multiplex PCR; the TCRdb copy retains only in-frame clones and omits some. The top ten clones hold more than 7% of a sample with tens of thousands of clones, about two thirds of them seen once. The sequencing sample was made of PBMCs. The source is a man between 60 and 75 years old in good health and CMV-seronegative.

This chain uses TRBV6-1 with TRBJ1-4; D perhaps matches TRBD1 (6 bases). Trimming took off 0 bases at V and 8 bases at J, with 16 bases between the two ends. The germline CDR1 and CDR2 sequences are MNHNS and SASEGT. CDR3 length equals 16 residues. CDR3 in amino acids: CASSEASGRGIEKLFF. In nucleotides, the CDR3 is TGTGCCAGCAGTGAAGCCAGCGGCAGGGGCATAGAAAAACTGTTTTTT.

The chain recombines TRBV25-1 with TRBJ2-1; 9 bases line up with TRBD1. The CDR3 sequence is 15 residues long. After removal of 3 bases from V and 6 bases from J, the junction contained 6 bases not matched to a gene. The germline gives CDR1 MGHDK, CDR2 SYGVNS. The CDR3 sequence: CASSENRDRVNEQFF. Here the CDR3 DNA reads TGTGCCAGCAGTGAGAACCGGGACAGGGTCAATGAGCAGTTCTTC.

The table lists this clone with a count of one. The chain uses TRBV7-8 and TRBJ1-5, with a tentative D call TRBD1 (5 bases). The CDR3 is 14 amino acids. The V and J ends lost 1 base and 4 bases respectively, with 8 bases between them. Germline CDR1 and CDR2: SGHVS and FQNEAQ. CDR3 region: CASSLGAGNQPQHF. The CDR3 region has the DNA TGTGCCAGCAGCTTAGGGGCAGGGAATCAGCCCCAGCATTTT.

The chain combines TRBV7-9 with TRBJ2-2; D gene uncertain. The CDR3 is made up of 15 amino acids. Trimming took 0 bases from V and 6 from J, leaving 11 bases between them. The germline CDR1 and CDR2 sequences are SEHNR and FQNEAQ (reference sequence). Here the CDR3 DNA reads TGTGCCAGCAGCTTAGCGCTCGGGTTGCCCGGGGAGCTGTTTTTT. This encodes CASSLALGLPGELFF.

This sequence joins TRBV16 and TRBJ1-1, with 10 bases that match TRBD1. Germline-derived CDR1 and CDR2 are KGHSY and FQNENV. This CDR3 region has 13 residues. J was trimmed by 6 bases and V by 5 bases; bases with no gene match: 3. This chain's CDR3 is CASSGGTGAEAFF. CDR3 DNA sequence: TGTGCCAGCAGCGGAGGGACAGGGGCTGAAGCTTTCTTT.

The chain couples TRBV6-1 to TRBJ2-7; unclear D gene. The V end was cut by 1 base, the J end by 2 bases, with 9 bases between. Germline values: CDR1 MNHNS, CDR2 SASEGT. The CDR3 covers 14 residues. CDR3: CASSEVIQAYEQYF. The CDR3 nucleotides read TGTGCCAGCAGTGAAGTGATACAAGCCTACGAGCAGTACTTC.

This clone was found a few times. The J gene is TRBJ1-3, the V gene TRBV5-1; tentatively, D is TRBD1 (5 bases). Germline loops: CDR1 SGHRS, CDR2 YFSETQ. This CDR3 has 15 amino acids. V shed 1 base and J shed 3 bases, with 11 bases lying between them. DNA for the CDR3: TGCGCCAGCAGCTTGCAGGGAAGCCTTGGAAACACCATATATTTT. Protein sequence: CASSLQGSLGNTIYF.

The CDR3 sequence is CASLKHRGDNSPLHF. DNA of the CDR3: TGTGCCAGCCTCAAACACAGGGGAGATAATTCACCCCTCCACTTT. The chain couples TRBV6-5 to TRBJ1-6; TRBD1 agrees at 7 bases. With 8 bases clipped from V and 5 bases from J, the junction kept 9 bases outside the gene matches. CDR1 and CDR2 (germline): MNHEY, SVGAGI. This CDR3 region has 15 residues.

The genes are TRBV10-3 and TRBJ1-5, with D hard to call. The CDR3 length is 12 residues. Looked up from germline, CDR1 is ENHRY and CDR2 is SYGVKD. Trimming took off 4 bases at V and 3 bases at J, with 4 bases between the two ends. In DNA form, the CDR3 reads TGTGCCATCAGTGCCGTCAATCAGCCCCAGCATTTT. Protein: CAISAVNQPQHF.

The CDR3 DNA reads as TGTGCCAGCAGCCAGTCAAAGGGGTGGGCAGATACGCAGTATTTT. It specifies CASSQSKGWADTQYF. The chain carries TRBV14 and TRBJ2-3; D might be TRBD1 (5 bases). This CDR3 region has 15 residues. The V gene lost 3 bases and the J gene lost 4 bases, with 14 bases spanning the gap. CDR1 is SGHDN, CDR2 FVKESK, per germline.

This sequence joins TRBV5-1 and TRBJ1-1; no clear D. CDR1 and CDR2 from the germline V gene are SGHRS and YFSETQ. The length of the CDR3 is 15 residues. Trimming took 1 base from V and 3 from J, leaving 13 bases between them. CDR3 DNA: TGCGCCAGCAGCTTGTTTTCCGGGAGGGACACTGAAGCTTTCTTT. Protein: CASSLFSGRDTEAFF. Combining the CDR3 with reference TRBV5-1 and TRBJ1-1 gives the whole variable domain KAGVTQTPRYLIKTRGQQVTLSCSPISGHRSVSWYQQTPGQGLQFLFEYFSETQRNKGNFPGRFSGRQFSNSRSEMNVSTLELGDSALYLCASSLFSGRDTEAFFGQGTRLTVV.

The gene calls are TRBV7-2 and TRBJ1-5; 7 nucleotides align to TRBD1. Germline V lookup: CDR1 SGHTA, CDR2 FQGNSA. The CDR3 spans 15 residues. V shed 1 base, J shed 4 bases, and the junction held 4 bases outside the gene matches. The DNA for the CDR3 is TGTGCCAGCAGCTTAGTTGGACAGGCAAATCAGCCCCAGCATTTT. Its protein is CASSLVGQANQPQHF.

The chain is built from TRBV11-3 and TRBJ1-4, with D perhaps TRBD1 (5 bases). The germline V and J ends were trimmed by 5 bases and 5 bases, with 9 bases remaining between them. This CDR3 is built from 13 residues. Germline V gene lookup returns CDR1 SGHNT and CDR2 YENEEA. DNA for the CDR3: TGTGCCAGCAGCGCCGACAGCAATGAAAAACTGTTTTTT. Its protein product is CASSADSNEKLFF.

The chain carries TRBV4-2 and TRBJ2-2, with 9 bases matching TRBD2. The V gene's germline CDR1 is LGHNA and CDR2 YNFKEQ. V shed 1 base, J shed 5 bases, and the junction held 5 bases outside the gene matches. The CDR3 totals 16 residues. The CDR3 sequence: CASSQGRTSGTGELFF. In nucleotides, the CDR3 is TGTGCCAGCAGCCAAGGGAGAACTAGCGGGACCGGGGAGCTGTTTTTT.

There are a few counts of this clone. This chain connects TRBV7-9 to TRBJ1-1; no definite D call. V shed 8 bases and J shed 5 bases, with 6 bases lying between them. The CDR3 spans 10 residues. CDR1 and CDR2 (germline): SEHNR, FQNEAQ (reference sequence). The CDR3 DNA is TGTGCCAGCGGTCGGACTGAAGCTTTCTTT. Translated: CASGRTEAFF.

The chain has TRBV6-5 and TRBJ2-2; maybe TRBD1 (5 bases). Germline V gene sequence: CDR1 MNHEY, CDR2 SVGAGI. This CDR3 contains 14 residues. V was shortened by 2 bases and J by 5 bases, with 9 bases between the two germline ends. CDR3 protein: CASSYGAATGELFF. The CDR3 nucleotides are TGTGCCAGCAGTTACGGGGCAGCAACCGGGGAGCTGTTTTTT.

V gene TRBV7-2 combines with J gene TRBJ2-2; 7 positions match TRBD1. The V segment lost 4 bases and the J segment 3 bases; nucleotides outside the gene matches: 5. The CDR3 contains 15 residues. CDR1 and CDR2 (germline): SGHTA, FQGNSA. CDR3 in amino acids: CASSSTGVHTGELFF. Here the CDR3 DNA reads TGTGCCAGCAGCTCAACAGGGGTTCACACCGGGGAGCTGTTTTTT.

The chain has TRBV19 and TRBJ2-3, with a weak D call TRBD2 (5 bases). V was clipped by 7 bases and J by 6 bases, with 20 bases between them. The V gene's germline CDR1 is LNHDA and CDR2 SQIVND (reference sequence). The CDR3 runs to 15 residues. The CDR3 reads CASTSRAFEGDTQYF. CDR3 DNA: TGTGCCAGTACTTCACGGGCTTTCGAGGGTGATACGCAGTATTTT.

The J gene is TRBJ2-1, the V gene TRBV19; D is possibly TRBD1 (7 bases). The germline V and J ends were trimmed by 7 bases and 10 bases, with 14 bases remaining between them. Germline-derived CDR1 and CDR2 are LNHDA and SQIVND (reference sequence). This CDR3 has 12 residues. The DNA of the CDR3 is TGTGCCAGTACCACAGGGGCGGGGGAGCAGTTCTTC. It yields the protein CASTTGAGEQFF.

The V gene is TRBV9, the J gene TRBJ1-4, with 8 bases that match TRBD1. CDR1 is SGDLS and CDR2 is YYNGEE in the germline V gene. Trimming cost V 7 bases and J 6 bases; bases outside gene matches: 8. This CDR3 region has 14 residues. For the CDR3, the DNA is TGTGCCAGCGGGACAGGTTCGACGGATGAAAAACTGTTTTTT. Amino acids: CASGTGSTDEKLFF.

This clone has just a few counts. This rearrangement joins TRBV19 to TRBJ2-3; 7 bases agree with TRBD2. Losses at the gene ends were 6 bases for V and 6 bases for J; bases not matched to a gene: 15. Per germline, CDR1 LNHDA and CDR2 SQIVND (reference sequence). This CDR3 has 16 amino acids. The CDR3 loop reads CASSRLRGTGGDTQYF. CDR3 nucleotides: TGTGCCAGTAGCAGACTGCGGGGGACCGGGGGGGATACGCAGTATTTT.